Reported below is one TCR beta chain. Germline V CDR1 and CDR2: DFQATT, SNEGSKA (reference sequence). CDR3 length: 14 amino acids. TCRdb re-called the 5' RACE reads and shows each CDR3 protein once, DNA omitted. Its clone listing holds approximately 420,000 distinct CDR3 sequences. These data are taken from a study of monozygotic twins with inflammatory bowel disease. Material: blood. This chain connects TRBV20-1 to TRBJ2-7; TCRdb designates TRBD1, a call that cannot be tested without DNA. The TCR originated in a human donor with ulcerative colitis or Crohn's disease, or a healthy co-twin of an affected twin (not recorded which). CDR3 sequence: CSAPKQGARNEQYF.